Sequencing of this T cell receptor (beta chain) was carried out in a study of vaccination effects on CD4 cells after COVID-19. Study-wide background: Samples taken from a few convalescent patients early and late after vaccination were obtained.

Assay: immunoSEQ multiplex PCR; the TCRdb copy retains only in-frame clones and omits some. The table includes about 15,000 clones, over 70% detected once. Viral peptide pool expansion of antigen-specific CD4+ T cells preceded sequencing in the ViraFEST assay. Following 10 days of culture, CD4+ T cells were isolated. Infection dated between March and December 2020, before the Alpha, Beta and Delta variants reached the United States. Vaccination of participants consisted of two doses of either the BNT162b2 or mRNA-1273 vaccine. Peptides at approximately 10 ug/ml and IL-2 at approximately 9.7 IU/ml were added to 2 million or so PBMC per well. CDR1 is SGHTA, CDR2 FQGNSA, per germline. This CDR3 spans 13 amino acids. V shed 2 bases, J shed 7 bases, and the junction held 4 bases outside the gene matches. Study-level findings and limits: In convalescent patients, vaccine-induced clones largely differed from infection-induced clones. Substantial clonal contraction characterized both infection- and vaccine-induced clones late after vaccination.

Of note for this clone: Its antigen is not known.

The origin of this receptor is a human donor who had a prior SARS-CoV-2 infection. The specimen comprised CD4+ T cells from PBMCs cultured with HCoV-NL63 spike peptides, sampled after COVID-19 vaccination. The V call is TRBV7-2, the J call TRBJ2-7; 8 nucleotides align to TRBD1. The CDR3, as DNA: TGTGCCAGCAGCTTAAGGACAGGGATTGAGCAGTACTTC. Translated: CASSLRTGIEQYF.